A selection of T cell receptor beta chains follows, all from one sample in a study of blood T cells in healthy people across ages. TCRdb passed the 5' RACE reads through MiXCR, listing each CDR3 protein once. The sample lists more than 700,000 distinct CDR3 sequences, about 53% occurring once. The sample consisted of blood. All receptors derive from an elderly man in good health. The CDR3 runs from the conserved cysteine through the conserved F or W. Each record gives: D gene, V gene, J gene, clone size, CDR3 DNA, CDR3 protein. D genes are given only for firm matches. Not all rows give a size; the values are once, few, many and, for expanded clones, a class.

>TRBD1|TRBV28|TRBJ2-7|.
TGTGCCAGCAGTTTATCGGGTCAGGGGGCGGTCTACGAGCAGTACTTC
CASSLSGQGAVYEQYF
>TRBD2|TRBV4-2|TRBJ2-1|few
TGTGCCAGCAGCCGGTGGGCTAGCGGGAGTAGGGATGAGCAGTTCTTC
CASSRWASGSRDEQFF
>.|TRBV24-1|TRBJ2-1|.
TGTGCCACCAGTCGGGCGGACACCTACAATGAGCAGTTCTTC
CATSRADTYNEQFF
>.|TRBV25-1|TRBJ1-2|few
TGTGCCAGCAGTGAGTGGCCAAACTATGGCTACACCTTC
CASSEWPNYGYTF
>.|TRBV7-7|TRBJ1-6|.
TGTGCGGATACGGGCAGCTCCTATAATTCACCCCTCCACTTT
CADTGSSYNSPLHF
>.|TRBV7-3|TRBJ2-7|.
TGTGCCAGCAGCTTCCCAGGGAGATCGTTACACGAGCAGTACTTC
CASSFPGRSLHEQYF
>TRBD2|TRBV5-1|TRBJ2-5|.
TGCGCCAGCAGCACCGGACTAGCGGGAGGCCAAGAGCAGTACTTC
CASSTGLAGGQEQYF
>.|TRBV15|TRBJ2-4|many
TGTGCCACCAGCAGAGATGCAGCAGGGAAGTCCATTCAGTACTTC
CATSRDAAGKSIQYF
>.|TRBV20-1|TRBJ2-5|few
TGCAGTGCTAATAGTCCGATCCCGGAGACCCAGTACTTC
CSANSPIPETQYF
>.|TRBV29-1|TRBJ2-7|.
TGCAGCGTTGAAAGGGCCCCTAATGAGCAGTACTTC
CSVERAPNEQYF
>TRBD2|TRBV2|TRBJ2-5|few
TGTGCCAGCAGTGGGACTAGCGGGAATGGGGAGACCCAGTACTTC
CASSGTSGNGETQYF
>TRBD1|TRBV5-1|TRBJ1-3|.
TGCGCCAGCAGTCCAGGGGGCTCGACTGGAAACACCATATATTTT
CASSPGGSTGNTIYF
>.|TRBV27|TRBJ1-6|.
TGTGCCAGCAGTATTGGGACTTCCTATAATTCACCCCTCCACTTT
CASSIGTSYNSPLHF
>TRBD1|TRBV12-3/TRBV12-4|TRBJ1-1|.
TGTGCCAGCAGTCGACACCGGGACAGGGTTACTGAAGCTTTCTTT
CASSRHRDRVTEAFF
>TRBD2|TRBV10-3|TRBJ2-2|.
TGTGCTATCAAAGCGGGAGGTCCCACCGGGGAGCTGTTTTTT
CAIKAGGPTGELFF
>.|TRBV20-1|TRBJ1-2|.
TGCAGTGCTAGCCCCACAGGGTCCTATGGCTACACCTTC
CSASPTGSYGYTF
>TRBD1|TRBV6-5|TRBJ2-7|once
TGCGCCAGCAGTGAGACAGGGCTATCCTACGAGCAGTACTTC
CASSETGLSYEQYF
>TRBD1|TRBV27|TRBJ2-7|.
TGTGCCAGCAGTCCGACAGGGGGCCCAAACGAGCAGTACTTC
CASSPTGGPNEQYF
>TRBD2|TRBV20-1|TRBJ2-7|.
TGCAGTGCTAAGGATAGCGGGACCTACGAGCAGTACTTC
CSAKDSGTYEQYF
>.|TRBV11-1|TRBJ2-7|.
TGTGCCAGCAGCTTCGGTCTCCAATACGAGCAGTACTTC
CASSFGLQYEQYF
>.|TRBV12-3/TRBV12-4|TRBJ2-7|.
TGTGCCAGCAGTTTGGTCTCGGGGGCCAACAATGAGCAGTACTTC
CASSLVSGANNEQYF
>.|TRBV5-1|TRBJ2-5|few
TGCGCCAGCAGTGAGTCTGAACAAGAGACCCAGTACTTC
CASSESEQETQYF
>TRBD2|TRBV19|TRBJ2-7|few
TGTGCCAGTAGTATAGGACTAGCGATTTACGAGCAGTACTTC
CASSIGLAIYEQYF
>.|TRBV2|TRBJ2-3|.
TGTGCCAGCAGACAGGCAGATACGCAGTATTTT
CASRQADTQYF
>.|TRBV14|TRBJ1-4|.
TGTGCCAGCAGCGATCGTCCCCAGAGGGGCGAAAAACTGTTTTTT
CASSDRPQRGEKLFF
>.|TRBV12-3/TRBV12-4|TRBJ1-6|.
TGTGCCAGCAGTTTCTCGGGGGACTCACCCCTCCACTTT
CASSFSGDSPLHF
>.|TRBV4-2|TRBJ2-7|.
TGTGCCAGCAGCCAAGTAGAAGGAAGGAGGGGGAGCGAGCAGTACTTC
CASSQVEGRRGSEQYF
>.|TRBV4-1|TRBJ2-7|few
TGCGCCAGCAGCCAAGATATGGTCTCTGGGACGACGAGCTACGAGCAGTACTTC
CASSQDMVSGTTSYEQYF
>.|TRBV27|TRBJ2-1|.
TGTGCCAGCAGATCCGCGGCCGGGGCGATGTACAATGAGCAGTTCTTC
CASRSAAGAMYNEQFF
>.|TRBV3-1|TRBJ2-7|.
TGTGCCAGCAGCCCCCGGCGTGGAGTAGTCGGGCAGTACTTC
CASSPRRGVVGQYF
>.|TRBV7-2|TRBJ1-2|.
TGTGCCAGCACCTTGTCGCAGGGGATTAACTATGGCTACACCTTC
CASTLSQGINYGYTF
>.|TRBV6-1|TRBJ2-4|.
TGTGCCAGCAGTGAAGAAGCGCGGGGATCCAAGCTAGCCAAAAACATTCAGTACTTC
CASSEEARGSKLAKNIQYF
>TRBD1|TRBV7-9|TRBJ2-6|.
TGTGCCAGCAGCCCAAGGACAGGTTTTACTGGGGCCAACGTCCTGACTTTC
CASSPRTGFTGANVLTF
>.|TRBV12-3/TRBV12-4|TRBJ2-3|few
TGTGCCAGCAGTGGATACCGGGACACTGGCACAGATACGCAGTATTTT
CASSGYRDTGTDTQYF
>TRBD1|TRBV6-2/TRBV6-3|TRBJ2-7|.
TGTGCCAGCAGTTATTTGGGACAGGGGATCTCCTACGAGCAGTACTTC
CASSYLGQGISYEQYF
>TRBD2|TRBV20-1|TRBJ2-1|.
TGCAGTGCTACCTCCGGGACTAGCGGAGACAATGAGCAGTTCTTC
CSATSGTSGDNEQFF
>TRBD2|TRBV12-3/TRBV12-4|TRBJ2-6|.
TGTGCCAGCCACGGACTAGCGGGAGAACCTGGGGCCAACGTCCTGACTTTC
CASHGLAGEPGANVLTF
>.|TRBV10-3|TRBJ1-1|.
TGTGCCATCGGTTCGGGGGGGGTTTTGGGCACTGAAGCTTTCTTT
CAIGSGGVLGTEAFF
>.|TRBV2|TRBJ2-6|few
TGTGCCAGCACTCGAATATTAGGAGGGGCCAACGTCCTGACTTTC
CASTRILGGANVLTF
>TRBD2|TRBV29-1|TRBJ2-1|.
TGCAGCGGGAGGGCCAGCGGGAGGCCTGAGCAGTTCTTC
CSGRASGRPEQFF
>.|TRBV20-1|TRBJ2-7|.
TGCAGTGCTGCAGACTACGAGCAGTACTTC
CSAADYEQYF
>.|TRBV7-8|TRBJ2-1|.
TGTGCCAGCAGCTTTGGCCTCGGAGGGTATGAGCAGTTCTTC
CASSFGLGGYEQFF
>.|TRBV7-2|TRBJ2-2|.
TGTGCCAGCAGCTCTAGATCTCAGTGGACAGCGAACACCGGGGAGCTGTTTTTT
CASSSRSQWTANTGELFF
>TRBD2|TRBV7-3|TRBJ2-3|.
TGTGCCAGCAGCTTAACCCGTCTAGCGGGAGGGCCAGATACGCAGTATTTT
CASSLTRLAGGPDTQYF
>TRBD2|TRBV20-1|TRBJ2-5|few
TGCAGTGCCCGCGGACTAGCGGGGACGGGAGAGACCCAGTACTTC
CSARGLAGTGETQYF
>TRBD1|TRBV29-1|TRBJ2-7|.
TGCAGCGTTGGGACAGGGATGTACGAGCAGTACTTC
CSVGTGMYEQYF
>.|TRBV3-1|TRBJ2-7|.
TGTGCCAGCAGCCAAGAACCCAGGGAGATCTACGAGCAGTACTTC
CASSQEPREIYEQYF
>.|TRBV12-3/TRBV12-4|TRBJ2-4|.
TGTGCCAGCAGCCGGCGGAGTCGGAACATTCAGTACTTC
CASSRRSRNIQYF
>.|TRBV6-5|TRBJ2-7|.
TGTGCCAGCAGTGCGACAGAGGCCTACGAGCAGTACTTC
CASSATEAYEQYF
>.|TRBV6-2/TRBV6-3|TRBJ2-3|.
TGTGCCAGCCGGAGGGATACGCAGTATTTT
CASRRDTQYF
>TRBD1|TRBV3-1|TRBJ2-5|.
TGTGCCAGCAGCCAAGGGGGACAGCGAAGGGTTGAGACCCAGTACTTC
CASSQGGQRRVETQYF